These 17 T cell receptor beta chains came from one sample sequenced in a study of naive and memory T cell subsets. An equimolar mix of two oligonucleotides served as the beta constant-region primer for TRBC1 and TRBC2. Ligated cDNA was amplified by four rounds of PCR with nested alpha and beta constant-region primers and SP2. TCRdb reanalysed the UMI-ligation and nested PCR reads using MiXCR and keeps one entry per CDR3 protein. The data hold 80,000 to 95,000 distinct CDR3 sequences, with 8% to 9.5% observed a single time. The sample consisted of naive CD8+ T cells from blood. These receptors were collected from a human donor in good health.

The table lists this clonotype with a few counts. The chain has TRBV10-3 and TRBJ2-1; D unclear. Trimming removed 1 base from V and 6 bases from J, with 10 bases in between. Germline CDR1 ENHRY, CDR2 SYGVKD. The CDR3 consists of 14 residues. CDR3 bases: TGTGCCATCAGTGAGTACAGAGAGAGCAATGAGCAGTTCTTC. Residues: CAISEYRESNEQFF.

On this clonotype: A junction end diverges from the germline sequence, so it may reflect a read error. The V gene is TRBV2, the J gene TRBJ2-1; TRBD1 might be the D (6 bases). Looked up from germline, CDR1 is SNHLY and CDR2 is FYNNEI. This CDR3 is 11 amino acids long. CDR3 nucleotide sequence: TGCGGGGACAACTCCTACAATGAGCAGTTCTTC. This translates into CGDNSYNEQFF.

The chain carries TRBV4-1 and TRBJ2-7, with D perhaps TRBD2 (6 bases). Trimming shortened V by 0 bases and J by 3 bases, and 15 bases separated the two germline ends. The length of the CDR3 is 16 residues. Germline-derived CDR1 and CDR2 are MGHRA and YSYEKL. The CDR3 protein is CASSQETGVGGYEQYF. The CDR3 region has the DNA TGCGCCAGCAGCCAAGAGACCGGGGTCGGGGGCTACGAGCAGTACTTC.

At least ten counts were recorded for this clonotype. CDR3 bases: TGTGCCAGCAGCTTAGCGGGAGGGGTGGGAGGAGAGACCCAGTACTTC. It is translated as CASSLAGGVGGETQYF. The rearrangement links TRBV7-8 to TRBJ2-5; 7 nucleotides line up with TRBD2. The CDR3 consists of 16 residues. J gave up 4 bases and V 0 bases, and 8 bases lay outside the gene matches. The germline gives CDR1 SGHVS, CDR2 FQNEAQ.

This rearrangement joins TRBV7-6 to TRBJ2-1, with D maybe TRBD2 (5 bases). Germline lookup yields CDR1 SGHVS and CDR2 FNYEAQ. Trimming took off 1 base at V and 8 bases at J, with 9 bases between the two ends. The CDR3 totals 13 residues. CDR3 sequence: CASSLGLAHEQFF. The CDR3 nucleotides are TGTGCCAGCAGCTTAGGCCTAGCCCATGAGCAGTTCTTC.

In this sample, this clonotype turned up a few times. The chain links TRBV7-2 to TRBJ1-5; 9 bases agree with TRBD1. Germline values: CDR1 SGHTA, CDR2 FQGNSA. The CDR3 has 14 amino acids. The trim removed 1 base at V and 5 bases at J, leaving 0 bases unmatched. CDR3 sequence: CASSLDRGHQPQHF. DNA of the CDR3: TGTGCCAGCAGCTTAGACAGGGGGCATCAGCCCCAGCATTTT.

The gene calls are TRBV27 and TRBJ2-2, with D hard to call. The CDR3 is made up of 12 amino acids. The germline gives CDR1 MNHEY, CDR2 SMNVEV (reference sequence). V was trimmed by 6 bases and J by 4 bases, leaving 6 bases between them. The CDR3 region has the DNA TGTGCCAGCAGGGGCGGCACCGGGGAGCTGTTTTTT. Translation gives CASRGGTGELFF.

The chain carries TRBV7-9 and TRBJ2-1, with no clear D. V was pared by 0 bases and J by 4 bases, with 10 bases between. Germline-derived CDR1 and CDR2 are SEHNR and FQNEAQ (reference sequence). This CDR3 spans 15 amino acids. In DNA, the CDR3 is TGTGCCAGCAGCTTAGCGGACGGGCTTTACAATGAGCAGTTCTTC. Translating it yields CASSLADGLYNEQFF. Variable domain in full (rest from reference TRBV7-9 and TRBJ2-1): DTGVSQNPRHKITKRGQNVTFRCDPISEHNRLYWYRQTLGQGPEFLTYFQNEAQLEKSRLLSDRFSAERPKGSFSTLEIQRTEQGDSAMYLCASSLADGLYNEQFFGPGTRLTVL.

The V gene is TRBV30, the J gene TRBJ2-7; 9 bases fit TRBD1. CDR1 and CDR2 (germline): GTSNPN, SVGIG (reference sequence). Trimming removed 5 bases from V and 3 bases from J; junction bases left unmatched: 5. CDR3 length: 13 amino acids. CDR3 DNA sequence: TGTGCCTGGGCGCCGGGACAGGGCTACGAGCAGTACTTC. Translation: CAWAPGQGYEQYF.

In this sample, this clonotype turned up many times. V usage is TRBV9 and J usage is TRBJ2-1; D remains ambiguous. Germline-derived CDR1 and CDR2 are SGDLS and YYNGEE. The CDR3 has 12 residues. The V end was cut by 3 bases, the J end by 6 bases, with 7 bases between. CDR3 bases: TGTGCCAGCAGCGCTACCGTCAATGAGCAGTTCTTC. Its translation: CASSATVNEQFF.

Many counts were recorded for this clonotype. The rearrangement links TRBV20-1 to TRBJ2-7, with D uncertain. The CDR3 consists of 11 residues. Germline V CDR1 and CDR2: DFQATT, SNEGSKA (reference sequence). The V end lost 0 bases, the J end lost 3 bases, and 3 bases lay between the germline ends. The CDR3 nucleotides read TGCAGTGCTAGAGACTACTACGAGCAGTACTTC. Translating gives CSARDYYEQYF.

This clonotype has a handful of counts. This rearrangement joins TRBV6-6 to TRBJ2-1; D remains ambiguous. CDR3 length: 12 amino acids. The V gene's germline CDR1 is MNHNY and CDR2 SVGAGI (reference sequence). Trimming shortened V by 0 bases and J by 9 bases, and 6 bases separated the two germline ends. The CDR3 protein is CASSYSIGEQFF. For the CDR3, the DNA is TGTGCCAGCAGTTACTCGATTGGTGAGCAGTTCTTC.

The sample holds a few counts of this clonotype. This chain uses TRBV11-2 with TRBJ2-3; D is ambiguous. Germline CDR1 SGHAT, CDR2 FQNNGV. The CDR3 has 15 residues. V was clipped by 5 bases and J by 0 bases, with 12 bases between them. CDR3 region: CASSPTRSSTDTQYF. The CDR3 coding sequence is TGTGCCAGCAGCCCCACAAGGTCTAGCACAGATACGCAGTATTTT.

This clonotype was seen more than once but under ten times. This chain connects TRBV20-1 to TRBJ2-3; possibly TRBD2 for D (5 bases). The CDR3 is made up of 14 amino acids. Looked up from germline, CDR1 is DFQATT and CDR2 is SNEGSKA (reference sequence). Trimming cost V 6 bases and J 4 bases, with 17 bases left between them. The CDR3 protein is CSAPLTSFSDTQYF. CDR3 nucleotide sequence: TGCAGTGCCCCACTTACTAGTTTCTCAGATACGCAGTATTTT.

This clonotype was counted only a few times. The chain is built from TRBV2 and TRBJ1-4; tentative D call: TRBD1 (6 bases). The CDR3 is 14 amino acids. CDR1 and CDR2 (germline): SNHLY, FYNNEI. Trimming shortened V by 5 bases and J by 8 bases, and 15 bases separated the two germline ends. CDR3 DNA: TGTGCCAGCAGTCGTGGACAGTTGAAGGAAAAACTGTTTTTT. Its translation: CASSRGQLKEKLFF.

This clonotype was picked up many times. The CDR3 spells CASSVDRIGGANVLTF. CDR3 in DNA: TGTGCCAGCAGCGTCGACAGAATTGGAGGGGCCAACGTCCTGACTTTC. V and J are TRBV9 and TRBJ2-6; a weak D match, TRBD1 (5 bases). Trimming cost V 2 bases and J 4 bases, with 13 bases left between them. Germline V CDR1 and CDR2: SGDLS, YYNGEE. This CDR3 contains 16 residues.

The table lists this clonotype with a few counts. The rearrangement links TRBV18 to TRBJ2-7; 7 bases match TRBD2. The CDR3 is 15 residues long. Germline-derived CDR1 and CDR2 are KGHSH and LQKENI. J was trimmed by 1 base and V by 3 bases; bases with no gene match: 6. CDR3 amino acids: CASSPRRESSYEQYF. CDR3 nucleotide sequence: TGTGCCAGCTCACCCCGGCGGGAGTCGTCCTACGAGCAGTACTTC.